Below, 31 T cell receptor beta chains from the same sample are listed, as sequenced in a study of cytomegalovirus exposure and HLA in healthy donors. Primers for the PCR totalled 60 Vbeta and 13 Jbeta. Using immunoSEQ multiplex PCR, the repertoire was profiled, and TCRdb retains in-frame clones only, with some absent. The data contain about 210,000 clones, 75% to 85% of them singletons. Sequencing input: PBMCs. The receptors stem from a woman in her 30s in good health and CMV-seropositive.

The rearrangement uses TRBV28 and TRBJ1-1; 10 bases are shared with TRBD1. The V gene's germline CDR1 is MDHEN and CDR2 SYDVKM. The CDR3 is 15 amino acids. V was clipped by 5 bases and J by 2 bases; unmatched bases: 5. DNA of the CDR3: TGTGCCAGCAGTGCCGGGACAGGGGACAACACTGAAGCTTTCTTT. Amino acids: CASSAGTGDNTEAFF.

Only a few counts were recorded for this clone. CDR3 amino acids: CASSQDVRSYEQYF. Here the CDR3 DNA reads TGCGCCAGCAGCCAAGACGTCAGGTCCTACGAGCAGTACTTC. This chain uses TRBV4-1 with TRBJ2-7; D unclear. This CDR3 region has 14 residues. V was trimmed by 0 bases and J by 1 base, leaving 7 bases between them. CDR1 and CDR2 from the germline V gene are MGHRA and YSYEKL.

In its sample, this clone was seen once. The chain joins TRBV7-6 to TRBJ1-6; no reliable D call. Germline CDR1 is SGHVS and CDR2 is FNYEAQ. V was shortened by 1 base and J by 7 bases, with 11 bases between the two germline ends. The CDR3 sequence is 15 residues long. CDR3 in DNA: TGTGCCAGCAGCTTAGTTCCCAGCGGGAATTCACCCCTCCACTTT. Protein: CASSLVPSGNSPLHF.

The CDR3 region has the DNA TGTGCCAGCAGTGATTACAGCTACACTGAAGCTTTCTTT. Translated, it gives CASSDYSYTEAFF. The chain combines TRBV6-1 with TRBJ1-1; D not certain. Germline CDR1 is MNHNS and CDR2 is SASEGT. This CDR3 contains 13 residues. Trimming removed 3 bases from V and 3 bases from J, with 8 bases in between.

Only a few counts were recorded for this clone. V gene TRBV28 combines with J gene TRBJ1-5; D not resolved. The V end was cut by 2 bases, the J end by 4 bases, with 9 bases between. The CDR3 length is 14 residues. The germline V gene has CDR1 MDHEN and CDR2 SYDVKM. CDR3 protein: CASSLGRLNQPQHF. The DNA of the CDR3 is TGTGCCAGCAGTTTAGGCAGACTGAATCAGCCCCAGCATTTT.

The chain joins TRBV28 to TRBJ2-4, with a tentative D call TRBD2 (5 bases). This CDR3 region has 14 residues. CDR1 is MDHEN and CDR2 is SYDVKM in the germline V gene. V dropped 5 bases and J dropped 5 bases, with 13 bases sitting between them. The CDR3 region has the DNA TGTGCCAGCAGTGGGAGTACTGCCCAAAACATTCAGTACTTC. Protein sequence: CASSGSTAQNIQYF. The whole variable domain, filled in from reference TRBV28 and TRBJ2-4, reads DVKVTQSSRYLVKRTGEKVFLECVQDMDHENMFWYRQDPGLGLRLIYFSYDVKMKEKGDIPEGYSVSREKKERFSLILESASTNQTSMYLCASSGSTAQNIQYFGAGTRLSVL.

V usage is TRBV4-2 and J usage is TRBJ1-1; D is ambiguous. The CDR3 covers 17 residues. V lost 5 bases and J 12 bases, leaving 31 bases between the germline ends. Looked up from germline, CDR1 is LGHNA and CDR2 is YNFKEQ. CDR3: CASSNQAGQELPVGTFF. CDR3 DNA: TGTGCCAGCAGCAATCAAGCCGGGCAGGAACTCCCCGTCGGGACTTTCTTT.

This chain links TRBV2 with TRBJ2-1; tentatively, D is TRBD1 (6 bases). Between the trimmed V and J ends, which lost 5 bases and 0 bases, there was a span of 8 bases. In germline, CDR1 is SNHLY, CDR2 FYNNEI. CDR3 size: 14 residues. The CDR3 sequence: CASSPGHSYNEQFF. For the CDR3, the DNA is TGTGCCAGCAGTCCGGGACACTCCTACAATGAGCAGTTCTTC. The whole variable domain, filled in from reference TRBV2 and TRBJ2-1, reads EPEVTQTPSHQVTQMGQEVILRCVPISNHLYFYWYRQILGQKVEFLVSFYNNEISEKSEIFDDQFSVERPDGSNFTLKIRSTKLEDSAMYFCASSPGHSYNEQFFGPGTRLTVL.

The J gene is TRBJ1-5, the V gene TRBV2; D not resolved. Germline loops: CDR1 SNHLY, CDR2 FYNNEI. CDR3 length: 14 residues. With 5 bases removed from V and 4 bases from J, the gap between germline ends came to 12 bases. In DNA, the CDR3 is TGTGCCAGCAGTCCTCTATTCGGGAATCAGCCCCAGCATTTT. This encodes CASSPLFGNQPQHF.

The chain links TRBV28 to TRBJ2-7; 10 bases map to TRBD2. The CDR3 sequence is 14 residues long. CDR1 is MDHEN and CDR2 is SYDVKM in the germline V gene. Unmatched junction bases numbered 6, after V lost 6 bases and J lost 4 bases. The CDR3 reads CASRGGLANYEQYF. DNA of the CDR3: TGTGCCAGCAGAGGGGGACTAGCGAATTACGAGCAGTACTTC.

The chain combines TRBV15 with TRBJ2-7; 9 nucleotides agree with TRBD2. CDR1 is LNHNV, CDR2 YYDKDF, per germline (reference sequence). The CDR3 runs 15 residues. Unmatched junction bases numbered 5, after V lost 1 base and J lost 4 bases. CDR3 DNA sequence: TGTGCCACCAGCAGAGCTAGCGGGGAGGGATACGAGCAGTACTTC. This sequence encodes CATSRASGEGYEQYF. Together with reference TRBV15 and TRBJ2-7, the CDR3 gives the full variable domain: DAMVIQNPRYQVTQFGKPVTLSCSQTLNHNVMYWYQQKSSQAPKLLFHYYDKDFNNEADTPDNFQSRRPNTSFCFLDIRSPGLGDTAMYLCATSRASGEGYEQYFGPGTRLTVT.

This chain links TRBV28 with TRBJ1-1; 8 bases match TRBD1. Per germline, CDR1 MDHEN and CDR2 SYDVKM. V shed 5 bases and J 10 bases; nucleotides not matched to a gene: 9. The CDR3 covers 13 residues. The CDR3 DNA sequence: TGTGCCAGCAGTACCGGACAGGGTAAGGTAGCTTTCTTT. Protein: CASSTGQGKVAFF.

The genes are TRBV4-1 and TRBJ2-2, with 9 bases identical to TRBD1. This CDR3 region has 18 residues. V gave up 4 bases and J gave up 0 bases; unmatched junction bases: 9. Looked up from germline, CDR1 is MGHRA and CDR2 is YSYEKL. DNA of the CDR3: TGCGCCAGCAGCCCAAGGGTGGGGGACAGGGCGAACACCGGGGAGCTGTTTTTT. Amino acid sequence: CASSPRVGDRANTGELFF.

The chain carries TRBV27 and TRBJ1-1; TRBD1 matches 8 bases. The junction had 7 bases not matched to a gene; V was cut back by 4 bases and J by 3 bases. CDR3 size: 15 residues. CDR1 and CDR2 from the germline V gene are MNHEY and SMNVEV (reference sequence). CDR3 sequence (DNA): TGTGCCAGCAGTTGGTCGATGACAGGGGACACTGAAGCTTTCTTT. It specifies CASSWSMTGDTEAFF.

This chain connects TRBV5-1 to TRBJ2-1; 10 bases align to TRBD2. This CDR3 spans 15 amino acids. Trimming removed 2 bases from V and 5 bases from J; junction bases left unmatched: 4. Germline CDR1 reads SGHRS; CDR2 reads YFSETQ. This CDR3 is CASSFKAGGHNEQFF. CDR3 in DNA: TGCGCCAGCAGCTTTAAAGCGGGGGGGCACAATGAGCAGTTCTTC.

This chain joins TRBV7-9 and TRBJ1-6; the D is unclear. Germline assignment: CDR1 SEHNR and CDR2 FQNEAQ (reference sequence). V was cut by 3 bases and J by 7 bases, with 4 bases left in between. This CDR3 has 12 residues. The CDR3 DNA reads TGTGCCAGCAGCTTGGAGAATTCACCCCTCCACTTT. Its translation: CASSLENSPLHF. Looking up the rest from reference TRBV7-9 and TRBJ1-6 gives the full variable domain: DTGVSQNPRHKITKRGQNVTFRCDPISEHNRLYWYRQTLGQGPEFLTYFQNEAQLEKSRLLSDRFSAERPKGSFSTLEIQRTEQGDSAMYLCASSLENSPLHFGNGTRLTVT.

The rearrangement joins TRBV18 to TRBJ1-4; 9 bases are a match to TRBD1. J was trimmed by 6 bases and V by 5 bases; bases with no gene match: 4. Germline V gene data show CDR1 as KGHSH and CDR2 as LQKENI. The CDR3 is 14 residues long. CDR3 sequence reads: CASSKDRGDEKLFF. In DNA, the CDR3 is TGTGCCAGCTCAAAGGACAGGGGCGATGAAAAACTGTTTTTT.

This clone has a single count. This chain links TRBV9 with TRBJ2-3, with D maybe TRBD2 (5 bases). Germline CDR1 is SGDLS and CDR2 is YYNGEE. V was pared by 3 bases and J by 5 bases, with 13 bases between. This CDR3 has 14 residues. The CDR3 sequence is CASSGTRAGDTQYF. The CDR3 region has the DNA TGTGCCAGCAGCGGCACTAGGGCCGGAGATACGCAGTATTTT.

The gene calls are TRBV28 and TRBJ1-2; 8 positions agree with TRBD1. Germline loops: CDR1 MDHEN, CDR2 SYDVKM. There are 14 residues in the CDR3. Germline trimming cut 6 bases from V and 3 bases from J; bases unmatched to any gene: 6. CDR3 amino acids: CASSPADRDYGYTF. CDR3 coding DNA: TGTGCCAGCAGCCCCGCGGACAGGGACTATGGCTACACCTTC.

This clone was detected only a few times. The gene calls are TRBV5-1 and TRBJ1-6, with 9 bases identical to TRBD1. The CDR3 has 16 residues. Germline V gene data show CDR1 as SGHRS and CDR2 as YFSETQ. V gave up 5 bases and J gave up 3 bases; unmatched junction bases: 6. The CDR3: CASRDRGAIYNSPLHF. For the CDR3, the DNA is TGCGCCAGCAGAGACAGGGGGGCCATCTATAATTCACCCCTCCACTTT.

The chain is built from TRBV28 and TRBJ2-7, with 8 bases lining up with TRBD1. The CDR3 extends over 14 amino acids. The V and J ends lost 6 bases and 7 bases, in that order; junction bases with no gene match: 11. Germline V CDR1 and CDR2: MDHEN, SYDVKM. CDR3 protein: CASSLDRVLVEQYF. DNA of the CDR3: TGTGCCAGCAGCCTGGACAGGGTGCTGGTTGAGCAGTACTTC.

Turning to this clone: Other DNA sequences in this sample translate to the same CDR3. V gene TRBV7-2 combines with J gene TRBJ1-3; D unclear. The CDR3 has 13 amino acids. With 1 base removed from V and 4 bases from J, the gap between germline ends came to 5 bases. In germline, CDR1 is SGHTA, CDR2 FQGNSA. CDR3 in DNA: TGTGCCAGCAGCTTAGGCAGGGGAAACACCATATATTTT. It specifies CASSLGRGNTIYF.

V is TRBV18 and J is TRBJ2-3; TRBD2 agrees at 10 bases. V gave up 3 bases and J gave up 0 bases; unmatched junction bases: 6. The CDR3 is 17 amino acids. Per the germline V gene, CDR1 is KGHSH and CDR2 is LQKENI. DNA for the CDR3: TGTGCCAGCTCACCGAGGACTAGCGGATCTAGCACAGATACGCAGTATTTT. Its protein product is CASSPRTSGSSTDTQYF.

The genes are TRBV4-2 and TRBJ2-2; D is ambiguous. Trimming took 2 bases from V and 4 from J, leaving 20 bases between them. Germline V lookup: CDR1 LGHNA, CDR2 YNFKEQ. The CDR3 has 18 residues. The CDR3 coding sequence is TGTGCCAGCAGCCAATCCCTTTATGAGGAACTGCGCACCGGGGAGCTGTTTTTT. Its protein is CASSQSLYEELRTGELFF.

V and J are TRBV7-2 and TRBJ2-7, with TRBD1 identical over 7 bases. Trimming cost V 1 base and J 0 bases; bases outside gene matches: 12. CDR1 is SGHTA, CDR2 FQGNSA, per germline. The length of the CDR3 is 18 residues. The CDR3 DNA follows: TGTGCCAGCAGCTTAGTGCCCCCCGGGACAGTAACCTCCTACGAGCAGTACTTC. Amino acid sequence: CASSLVPPGTVTSYEQYF.

The sample holds one count of this clone. This chain uses TRBV4-1 with TRBJ2-2; the match to TRBD1 covers 7 bases. CDR3 length: 19 residues. Germline V CDR1 and CDR2: MGHRA, YSYEKL. After removal of 4 bases from V and 5 bases from J, the junction contained 19 bases not matched to a gene. CDR3 residues: CASSLQMTGTALGTGELFF. As DNA, the CDR3 is TGCGCCAGCAGCCTCCAGATGACCGGGACAGCCCTCGGTACCGGGGAGCTGTTTTTT.

The V and J genes are TRBV28 and TRBJ2-4, with D possibly being TRBD1 (8 bases). Trimming stripped 5 bases from V and 5 bases from J, with 19 bases between. The CDR3 has 16 residues. CDR1 and CDR2 (germline): MDHEN, SYDVKM. The CDR3 nucleotides are TGTGCCAGCAGTCCCCCCTACAGGGGGAGGGAAAACATTCAGTACTTC. As protein: CASSPPYRGRENIQYF. The entire variable domain, with the rest obtained from reference TRBV28 and TRBJ2-4, is as follows: DVKVTQSSRYLVKRTGEKVFLECVQDMDHENMFWYRQDPGLGLRLIYFSYDVKMKEKGDIPEGYSVSREKKERFSLILESASTNQTSMYLCASSPPYRGRENIQYFGAGTRLSVL.

The chain is built from TRBV27 and TRBJ1-6; 7 nucleotides match TRBD1. Germline lookup yields CDR1 MNHEY and CDR2 SMNVEV (reference sequence). This CDR3 spans 15 amino acids. J lost 5 bases, V lost 2 bases, and 3 bases had no gene match. The CDR3 is CASSLDRVNNSPLHF. The CDR3 DNA reads as TGTGCCAGCAGTTTAGACAGGGTTAATAATTCACCCCTCCACTTT.

V is TRBV5-1 and J is TRBJ2-2; 8 positions agree with TRBD2. Germline CDR1 reads SGHRS; CDR2 reads YFSETQ. The V gene end was trimmed by 6 bases and the J gene end by 7 bases; junction bases not matched to a gene: 8. The CDR3 extends over 14 amino acids. In DNA, the CDR3 is TGCGCCAGCACTGTTGGCGGGAGGATCGGGGAGCTGTTTTTT. Translation: CASTVGGRIGELFF.

Note on this clone: Sequence at one end of the junction differs from germline and may be a read error. The chain couples TRBV7-7 to TRBJ1-1, with D hard to call. Germline CDR1 reads SSHAT; CDR2 reads FNYEAQ (reference sequence). The CDR3 totals 13 residues. CDR3 residues: CASSLAWGAEAFF. Written as DNA, the CDR3 is TGTGCTAGCAGCTTAGCATGGGGAGCTGAAGCTTTCTTT.

In this sample, this clone turned up a few times. This sample includes further DNA sequences coding for the same CDR3. The chain employs TRBV30 and TRBJ1-1; D is undetermined. Looked up from germline, CDR1 is GTSNPN and CDR2 is SVGIG (reference sequence). CDR3 length equals 12 residues. Trimming removed 0 bases from V and 4 bases from J, with 6 bases in between. The DNA for the CDR3 is TGTGCCTGGAGTGTAGGCGGCACTGAAGCTTTCTTT. Its translation: CAWSVGGTEAFF. Together with reference TRBV30 and TRBJ1-1, the CDR3 gives the full variable domain: SQTIHQWPATLVQPVGSPLSLECTVEGTSNPNLYWYRQAAGRGLQLLFYSVGIGQISSEVPQNLSASRPQDRQFILSSKKLLLSDSGFYLCAWSVGGTEAFFGQGTRLTVV.